Here is one TCR beta chain with its context. What it recognizes is unknown. Genes and germline come from the mouse. The read terminates 4 residues before the CDR3 end, so the remaining end is supplied by the germline J gene. Deletions cut 5 bases from V and 1 base from J, with 10 bases between. Per the germline V gene, CDR1 is NSQYPW and CDR2 is LRSPGD (reference sequence). The CDR3 sequence is 14 residues long. This specimen comes from a study of CD8+ T cells in alopecia areata. Overall study results and limits: It was lesional scalp, especially alopecia totalis/universalis, that showed higher clonality than normal scalp.

Extracted RNA was reverse transcribed into cDNA, the sequencing template. The protocol was immunoSEQ multiplex PCR, while the TCRdb copy is restricted to in-frame clones and leaves out a portion. This sample shows some 110,000 clones and no singletons; roughly a fifth rests with the ten largest. This chain connects TRBV1 to TRBJ2-3, with a tentative D call TRBD2 (6 bases). Sample: lesional skin. The receptor was isolated from a C3H/HeJ mouse with alopecia areata. MHC haplotype of the mouse line: H2-k. CDR3 bases read: TGCACCTGCAGTTCTCGACTGGGTGCAGAA. As protein: CTCSSRLGAE. The CDR3 as a whole reads CTCSSRLGAETLYF.